One and the same sample provided the 30 T cell receptor beta chains below, sequenced in a study of T cell changes during pregnancy in multiple sclerosis. The assay was immunoSEQ multiplex PCR, and TCRdb's table has in-frame clones only and misses some. This table holds 70,000 to 85,000 clones, under 95% found once. The specimen comprised peripheral blood, sampled before pregnancy. The origin of the receptors is a female donor with multiple sclerosis, enrolled in a pregnancy study.

The rearrangement uses TRBV28 and TRBJ1-4; D might be TRBD1 (5 bases). This CDR3 has 16 amino acids. The V gene lost 5 bases and the J gene lost 5 bases, with 18 bases spanning the gap. CDR1 is MDHEN and CDR2 is SYDVKM in the germline V gene. This CDR3 reads CASSPAWVGQNEKLFF. The CDR3 nucleotides read TGTGCCAGCAGTCCAGCTTGGGTCGGACAAAATGAAAAACTGTTTTTT. Full variable domain (missing parts from reference TRBV28 and TRBJ1-4): DVKVTQSSRYLVKRTGEKVFLECVQDMDHENMFWYRQDPGLGLRLIYFSYDVKMKEKGDIPEGYSVSREKKERFSLILESASTNQTSMYLCASSPAWVGQNEKLFFGSGTQLSVL.

The chain recombines TRBV6-4 with TRBJ1-2; possibly TRBD1 for D (6 bases). The length of the CDR3 is 15 residues. Trimming removed 6 bases from V and 2 bases from J, with 16 bases in between. Germline assignment: CDR1 MRHNA and CDR2 SNTAGT. The DNA of the CDR3 is TGTGCCAGCAGCCTGGAAAGGGGGTCAAACTATGGCTACACCTTC. It specifies CASSLERGSNYGYTF.

The rearrangement joins TRBV18 to TRBJ2-1; D gene unclear. The germline CDR1 and CDR2 sequences are KGHSH and LQKENI. The CDR3 contains 13 residues. Trimming left V 3 bases short and J 2 bases short, with 5 bases between. CDR3 nucleotide sequence: TGTGCCAGCTCACCCCCTACCTACAATGAGCAGTTCTTC. Protein: CASSPPTYNEQFF.

The chain uses TRBV7-6 and TRBJ2-5; tentative D call: TRBD2 (6 bases). Germline V gene lookup returns CDR1 SGHVS and CDR2 FNYEAQ. The CDR3 consists of 15 residues. The V gene lost 4 bases and the J gene lost 1 base, with 13 bases spanning the gap. The CDR3 nucleotides are TGTGCCAGCAGCTATATTACCGGGAGCCAAGAGACCCAGTACTTC. Translating it yields CASSYITGSQETQYF.

This chain joins TRBV5-1 and TRBJ2-5; TRBD1 might be the D (6 bases). V lost 0 bases to trimming and J lost 7 bases, with 13 bases between them. The length of the CDR3 is 14 residues. The germline gives CDR1 SGHRS, CDR2 YFSETQ. CDR3 sequence: CASSLDRARATQYF. CDR3 DNA sequence: TGCGCCAGCAGCTTGGACAGGGCCCGGGCGACCCAGTACTTC. Full variable domain (outside the CDR3, taken from reference TRBV5-1 and TRBJ2-5): KAGVTQTPRYLIKTRGQQVTLSCSPISGHRSVSWYQQTPGQGLQFLFEYFSETQRNKGNFPGRFSGRQFSNSRSEMNVSTLELGDSALYLCASSLDRARATQYFGPGTRLLVL.

The V gene is TRBV27, the J gene TRBJ2-1, with no clear D. The CDR3 spans 17 residues. CDR1 and CDR2 (germline): MNHEY, SMNVEV (reference sequence). V gave up 7 bases and J gave up 5 bases, with 24 bases separating them. The CDR3 nucleotides are TGTGCCAGCACTCGCGTATTGCAGCTGGCCGAGGACAATGAGCAGTTCTTC. Amino acids: CASTRVLQLAEDNEQFF.

The V gene is TRBV18, the J gene TRBJ2-3, with D hard to call. Germline V lookup: CDR1 KGHSH, CDR2 LQKENI. There are 13 residues in the CDR3. V lost 1 base, J lost 4 bases, and 6 bases lay in between. CDR3 residues: CASSPQAADTQYF. CDR3 coding DNA: TGTGCCAGCTCACCACAGGCGGCAGATACGCAGTATTTT.

The J gene is TRBJ2-1, the V gene TRBV6-5, with TRBD2 identical over 11 bases. Trimming cost V 0 bases and J 6 bases; bases outside gene matches: 4. Germline CDR1 MNHEY, CDR2 SVGAGI. This CDR3 contains 16 residues. The CDR3 is CASSYSWLAGGNEQFF. The CDR3 DNA sequence: TGTGCCAGCAGTTACTCGTGGCTAGCGGGAGGCAATGAGCAGTTCTTC.

The chain employs TRBV18 and TRBJ1-1, with D unclear. V dropped 3 bases and J dropped 0 bases, with 5 bases sitting between them. The CDR3 is 13 residues long. CDR1 is KGHSH and CDR2 is LQKENI in the germline V gene. CDR3 nucleotides: TGTGCCAGCTCACCTGTCTTGAACACTGAAGCTTTCTTT. Its protein product is CASSPVLNTEAFF.

V is TRBV6-5 and J is TRBJ2-7, with 8 positions matching TRBD1. Per the germline V gene, CDR1 is MNHEY and CDR2 is SVGAGI. The V and J ends lost 5 bases and 1 base, in that order; junction bases with no gene match: 7. This CDR3 comprises 15 residues. The CDR3 protein is CASSPDRGLSYEQYF. CDR3 nucleotide sequence: TGTGCCAGCAGTCCCGACAGGGGTTTATCCTACGAGCAGTACTTC.

The genes are TRBV5-6 and TRBJ2-5; 8 nucleotides agree with TRBD2. CDR3 size: 15 residues. The germline V gene encodes CDR1 SGHDT and CDR2 YYEEEE. Trimming at V came to 4 bases and at J to 5 bases, leaving 10 bases not matched to a gene. The CDR3 DNA reads as TGTGCCAGCAGCACTCCGGGACTAGGGGAGGAGACCCAGTACTTC. Its translation is CASSTPGLGEETQYF.

The count of this clone is one. Different DNA sequences within this sample yield the same CDR3. The chain links TRBV5-1 to TRBJ2-1; D remains ambiguous. V lost 2 bases, J lost 3 bases, and 6 bases lay in between. CDR3 length: 13 amino acids. The germline V gene encodes CDR1 SGHRS and CDR2 YFSETQ. CDR3 nucleotides: TGCGCCAGCAGCTTAGCTCTCTACAATGAGCAGTTCTTC. Translation gives CASSLALYNEQFF.

The rearrangement uses TRBV4-2 and TRBJ1-2; 9 bases map to TRBD1. J was trimmed by 2 bases and V by 3 bases; bases with no gene match: 10. The CDR3 contains 17 residues. Germline V CDR1 and CDR2: LGHNA, YNFKEQ. The CDR3 here is CASSHQRGQGVNYGYTF. The CDR3 nucleotides read TGTGCCAGCAGCCATCAAAGGGGACAGGGCGTCAACTATGGCTACACCTTC.

CDR3 residues: CASKTGTGESYNEQFF. Here the CDR3 DNA reads TGCGCCAGCAAAACCGGGACAGGTGAGTCCTACAATGAGCAGTTCTTC. The chain has TRBV5-1 and TRBJ2-1; 8 bases align to TRBD1. Germline assignment: CDR1 SGHRS and CDR2 YFSETQ. The CDR3 extends over 16 amino acids. The J segment lost 1 base and the V segment lost 6 bases, leaving 9 bases of the junction unmatched.

DNA of the CDR3: TGTGCCAGTAGTATGTACGCCAGCTCCTACAATGAGCAGTTCTTC. It is translated as CASSMYASSYNEQFF. V gene TRBV19 combines with J gene TRBJ2-1; D call uncertain. The germline V gene encodes CDR1 LNHDA and CDR2 SQIVND (reference sequence). V gave up 3 bases and J gave up 0 bases, with 9 bases separating them. The CDR3 is 15 amino acids.

The V gene is TRBV7-9, the J gene TRBJ2-7, with D possibly matching TRBD1 (6 bases). CDR3 size: 15 residues. Germline lookup yields CDR1 SEHNR and CDR2 FQNEAQ (reference sequence). Trimming pared 5 bases from V and 3 bases from J, leaving 17 bases between. The CDR3 DNA is TGTGCCAGCAGCCCGACAGACAGGCGCCACTACGAGCAGTACTTC. Its protein product is CASSPTDRRHYEQYF.

V gene TRBV29-1 combines with J gene TRBJ2-1, with TRBD2 matching over 9 bases. After removal of 7 bases from V and 6 bases from J, the junction contained 4 bases not matched to a gene. The length of the CDR3 is 12 residues. Germline V lookup: CDR1 SQVTM, CDR2 ANQGSEA. CDR3 residues: CSALAGRNEQFF. The CDR3 DNA follows: TGCAGCGCACTAGCGGGTCGCAATGAGCAGTTCTTC.

The V and J genes are TRBV6-5 and TRBJ1-1; D possibly corresponds to TRBD1 (6 bases). The V gene's germline CDR1 is MNHEY and CDR2 SVGAGI. The CDR3 extends over 13 amino acids. The V end lost 6 bases, the J end lost 5 bases, and 13 bases lay between the germline ends. The CDR3 DNA reads TGTGCCAGCAGGAGGCAGGGGATAACTGAAGCTTTCTTT. It yields the protein CASRRQGITEAFF.

The rearrangement uses TRBV6-1 and TRBJ2-2; a weak D match, TRBD1 (8 bases). The germline V and J ends were trimmed by 3 bases and 6 bases, with 23 bases remaining between them. The CDR3 is 18 amino acids. Germline CDR1 and CDR2: MNHNS and SASEGT. The CDR3 DNA follows: TGTGCCAGCAGTGACGTGGGACTACAGGGGGTCCGCGCCGGGGAGCTGTTTTTT. Translation gives CASSDVGLQGVRAGELFF.

The V gene is TRBV12-5, the J gene TRBJ2-7, with a weak D call TRBD1 (6 bases). Per the germline V gene, CDR1 is LGHNT and CDR2 is FRNRAP. The V end lost 3 bases, the J end lost 7 bases, and 19 bases lay between the germline ends. CDR3 length: 15 amino acids. CDR3 residues: CASGFLRDERGEQYF. As DNA, the CDR3 is TGTGCTAGTGGTTTTCTACGCGACGAGAGGGGGGAGCAGTACTTC. Variable domain in full (rest from reference TRBV12-5 and TRBJ2-7): DARVTQTPRHKVTEMGQEVTMRCQPILGHNTVFWYRQTMMQGLELLAYFRNRAPLDDSGMPKDRFSAEMPDATLATLKIQPSEPRDSAVYFCASGFLRDERGEQYFGPGTRLTVT.

To note about this clone: This sample includes further DNA sequences coding for the same CDR3. The gene calls are TRBV9 and TRBJ2-7; D is perhaps TRBD2 (6 bases). The germline V gene encodes CDR1 SGDLS and CDR2 YYNGEE. This CDR3 is 13 amino acids long. With 0 bases removed from V and 4 bases from J, the gap between germline ends came to 8 bases. The CDR3 sequence is CASSVGGDYEQYF. DNA for the CDR3: TGTGCCAGCAGCGTAGGGGGGGATTACGAGCAGTACTTC.

The rearrangement joins TRBV29-1 to TRBJ1-2; 9 bases map to TRBD1. J lost 6 bases, V lost 6 bases, and 11 bases had no gene match. The germline V gene has CDR1 SQVTM and CDR2 ANQGSEA. The CDR3 spans 14 residues. The chain's CDR3 is CSVGRGQGGDGYTF. The CDR3 DNA reads as TGCAGCGTCGGAAGGGGACAGGGAGGCGATGGCTACACCTTC.

The chain uses TRBV5-1 and TRBJ2-5; a weak D match, TRBD2 (5 bases). The ends were cut back, 4 bases at V and 0 bases at J, with 7 bases in the middle. In germline, CDR1 is SGHRS, CDR2 YFSETQ. This CDR3 contains 13 residues. CDR3 in amino acids: CASSPGYQETQYF. The CDR3 DNA reads as TGCGCCAGCAGCCCGGGGTACCAAGAGACCCAGTACTTC. The variable domain in full, with the rest retrieved from reference TRBV5-1 and TRBJ2-5, is KAGVTQTPRYLIKTRGQQVTLSCSPISGHRSVSWYQQTPGQGLQFLFEYFSETQRNKGNFPGRFSGRQFSNSRSEMNVSTLELGDSALYLCASSPGYQETQYFGPGTRLLVL.

The rearrangement uses TRBV5-1 and TRBJ1-6; D gene ambiguous. Germline V CDR1 and CDR2: SGHRS, YFSETQ. The V end was cut by 0 bases, the J end by 7 bases, with 5 bases between. The CDR3 extends over 13 amino acids. CDR3 coding DNA: TGCGCCAGCAGCTTGGTTGCGAATTCACCCCTCCACTTT. It yields the protein CASSLVANSPLHF. The full variable domain, in which reference TRBV5-1 and TRBJ1-6 provide the parts outside the CDR3, is KAGVTQTPRYLIKTRGQQVTLSCSPISGHRSVSWYQQTPGQGLQFLFEYFSETQRNKGNFPGRFSGRQFSNSRSEMNVSTLELGDSALYLCASSLVANSPLHFGNGTRLTVT.

The V and J genes are TRBV9 and TRBJ2-7; 9 nucleotides align to TRBD1. The CDR3 runs 15 residues. Germline V gives CDR1 SGDLS, CDR2 YYNGEE. V shed 4 bases, J shed 5 bases, and the junction held 10 bases outside the gene matches. The CDR3 DNA reads TGTGCCAGCAGCAAAGGCCCCTGGACAGGGGACGAGCAGTACTTC. This translates into CASSKGPWTGDEQYF.

This clone was recorded once. This chain links TRBV5-1 with TRBJ2-7; TRBD2 might be the D (5 bases). Germline V gene sequence: CDR1 SGHRS, CDR2 YFSETQ. Trimming took off 0 bases at V and 0 bases at J, with 7 bases between the two ends. The CDR3 consists of 14 residues. CDR3 loop: CASSLGGVSYEQYF. The CDR3 DNA reads TGCGCCAGCAGCTTGGGGGGAGTCTCCTACGAGCAGTACTTC.

V is TRBV25-1 and J is TRBJ2-5, with D perhaps matching TRBD2 (5 bases). Germline V lookup: CDR1 MGHDK, CDR2 SYGVNS. The CDR3 runs 13 residues. Trimming cost V 3 bases and J 5 bases, with 10 bases left between them. The CDR3 coding sequence is TGTGCCAGCAGTGACGGGGTACGGGAGACCCAGTACTTC. This sequence encodes CASSDGVRETQYF.

V and J are TRBV2 and TRBJ2-3; 7 bases are a match to TRBD1. CDR3 length: 13 amino acids. The germline V gene encodes CDR1 SNHLY and CDR2 FYNNEI. With V trimmed by 6 bases and J by 3 bases, 3 bases remained unmatched. The CDR3 here is CASRGGGTDTQYF. In DNA, the CDR3 is TGTGCCAGCAGAGGGGGCGGGACAGATACGCAGTATTTT.

This sequence joins TRBV28 and TRBJ2-1, with TRBD1 matching over 10 bases. This CDR3 has 15 amino acids. V lost 6 bases, J lost 8 bases, and 10 bases stayed unmatched. In germline, CDR1 is MDHEN, CDR2 SYDVKM. CDR3 residues: CASSSPGQGEHEQFF. The CDR3, as DNA: TGTGCCAGCAGCTCCCCCGGACAGGGGGAACATGAGCAGTTCTTC.

The chain carries TRBV14 and TRBJ1-1, with D unresolved. CDR3 size: 13 residues. Looked up from germline, CDR1 is SGHDN and CDR2 is FVKESK. The V end was cut by 6 bases, the J end by 3 bases, with 11 bases between. The CDR3 is CASSRGPDTEAFF. In DNA form, the CDR3 reads TGTGCCAGCAGTCGAGGTCCTGACACTGAAGCTTTCTTT.